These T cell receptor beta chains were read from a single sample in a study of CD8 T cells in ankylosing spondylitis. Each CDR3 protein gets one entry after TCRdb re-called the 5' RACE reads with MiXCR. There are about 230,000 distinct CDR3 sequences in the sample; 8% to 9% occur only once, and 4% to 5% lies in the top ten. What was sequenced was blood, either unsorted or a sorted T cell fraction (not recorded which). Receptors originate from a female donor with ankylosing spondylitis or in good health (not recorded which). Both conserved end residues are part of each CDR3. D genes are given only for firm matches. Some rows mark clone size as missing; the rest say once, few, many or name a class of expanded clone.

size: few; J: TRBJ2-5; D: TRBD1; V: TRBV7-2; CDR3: CASRTGTGKETQYF; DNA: TGTGCCAGCAGAACCGGGACAGGGAAAGAGACCCAGTACTTC
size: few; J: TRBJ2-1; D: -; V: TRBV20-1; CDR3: CSAVGGGPSDEQFF; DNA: TGCAGTGCGGTAGGGGGAGGGCCCTCGGATGAGCAGTTCTTC
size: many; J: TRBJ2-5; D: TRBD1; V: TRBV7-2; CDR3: CASSSRTGWQTQYF; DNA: TGTGCCAGCAGTTCAAGGACAGGGTGGCAGACCCAGTACTTC
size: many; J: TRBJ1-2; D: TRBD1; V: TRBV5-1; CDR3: CASSSTRDRGYGYTF; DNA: TGCGCCAGCAGCTCAACCCGGGACAGGGGCTATGGCTACACCTTC
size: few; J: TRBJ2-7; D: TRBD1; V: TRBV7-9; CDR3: CASSPTPGQRPSYEQYF; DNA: TGTGCCAGCAGCCCAACCCCGGGACAGCGACCCTCCTACGAGCAGTACTTC
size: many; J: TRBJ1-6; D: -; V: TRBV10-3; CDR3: CAISADLTGSPLHF; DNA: TGTGCCATCAGTGCCGACTTAACCGGTTCACCCCTCCACTTT
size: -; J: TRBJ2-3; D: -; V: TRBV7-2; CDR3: CASSLDARAASHTQYF; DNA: TGTGCCAGCAGCCTAGACGCCAGGGCAGCGTCCCATACGCAGTATTTT
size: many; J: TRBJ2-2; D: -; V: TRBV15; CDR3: CATSRDLNPGELFF; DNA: TGTGCCACCAGCAGAGATCTAAACCCCGGGGAGCTGTTTTTT
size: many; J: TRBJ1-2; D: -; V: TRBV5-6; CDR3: CASSRDTEDGYTF; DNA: TGTGCCAGCAGCCGGGACACGGAGGACGGCTACACCTTC
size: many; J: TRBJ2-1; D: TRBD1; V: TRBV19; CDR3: CASRSGQGSYNEQFF; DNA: TGTGCCAGTAGGAGCGGACAGGGAAGTTACAATGAGCAGTTCTTC
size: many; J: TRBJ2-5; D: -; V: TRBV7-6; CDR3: CASSLNGPRDTQYF; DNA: TGTGCCAGCAGCTTAAACGGCCCCAGGGACACCCAGTACTTC
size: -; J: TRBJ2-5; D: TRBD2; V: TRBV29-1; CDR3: CNVVMGGETQYF; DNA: TGCAACGTTGTGATGGGGGGGGAGACCCAGTACTTC
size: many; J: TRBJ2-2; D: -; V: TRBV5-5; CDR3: CASSSFYGAFGNTGELFF; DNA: TGTGCCAGCAGCTCTTTTTATGGGGCCTTCGGGAACACCGGGGAGCTGTTTTTT
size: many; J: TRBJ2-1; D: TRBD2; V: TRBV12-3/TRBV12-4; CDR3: CASSFPQVGSGGNEQFF; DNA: TGTGCCAGCAGTTTCCCCCAGGTTGGTAGCGGGGGAAATGAGCAGTTCTTC
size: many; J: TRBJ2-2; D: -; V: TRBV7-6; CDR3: CASSPWYVSNTGELFF; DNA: TGTGCCAGCAGCCCGTGGTACGTTTCGAACACCGGGGAGCTGTTTTTT
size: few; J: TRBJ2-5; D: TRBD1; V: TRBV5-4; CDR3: CASSRLQGAGTQETQYF; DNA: TGTGCCAGCAGCCGGTTACAGGGGGCGGGAACCCAAGAGACCCAGTACTTC
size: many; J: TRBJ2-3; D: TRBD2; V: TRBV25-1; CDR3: CASSEPSGRANWADTQYF; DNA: TGTGCCAGCAGTGAACCTAGCGGGAGGGCCAATTGGGCAGATACGCAGTATTTT
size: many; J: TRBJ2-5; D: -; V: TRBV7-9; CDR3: CASSLGFGSGQETQYF; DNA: TGTGCCAGCAGCTTAGGGTTCGGTAGCGGTCAAGAGACCCAGTACTTC
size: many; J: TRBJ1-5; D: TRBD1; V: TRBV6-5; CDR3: CASSFRTGGLNQPQHF; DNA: TGTGCCAGCAGTTTCCGGACAGGGGGACTTAATCAGCCCCAGCATTTT
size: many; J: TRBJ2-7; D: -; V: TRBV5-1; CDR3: CASSLVQGREQYF; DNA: TGCGCCAGCAGCTTGGTACAGGGTCGCGAGCAGTACTTC
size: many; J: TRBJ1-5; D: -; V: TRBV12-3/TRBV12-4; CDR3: CASSLGGGGGPQHF; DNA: TGTGCCAGCAGTTTAGGCGGGGGAGGGGGACCCCAGCATTTT
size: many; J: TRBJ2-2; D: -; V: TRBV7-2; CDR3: CASSQAAAGELFF; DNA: TGTGCCAGCAGCCAGGCGGCGGCTGGGGAGCTGTTTTTT
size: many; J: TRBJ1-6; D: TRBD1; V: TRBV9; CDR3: CASSAGTGGSPLHF; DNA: TGTGCCAGCAGCGCCGGGACAGGGGGTTCACCCCTCCACTTT
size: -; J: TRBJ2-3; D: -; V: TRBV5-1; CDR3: CASSFDGYSDTQYF; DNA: TGCGCCAGCAGCTTCGATGGGTATTCAGATACGCAGTATTTT
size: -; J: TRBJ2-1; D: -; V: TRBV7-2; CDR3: CASSPTGDARNEQFF; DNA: TGTGCCAGCAGCCCGACTGGGGATGCTCGCAATGAGCAGTTCTTC
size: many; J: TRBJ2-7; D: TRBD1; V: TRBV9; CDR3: CASSGGLGGTGHEQYF; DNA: TGTGCCAGCAGCGGTGGGCTCGGGGGGACAGGGCACGAGCAGTACTTC
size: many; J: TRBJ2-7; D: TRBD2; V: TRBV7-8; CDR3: CASSLTQTSGFIYEQYF; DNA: TGTGCCAGCAGCTTGACCCAAACTAGCGGGTTTATCTACGAGCAGTACTTC
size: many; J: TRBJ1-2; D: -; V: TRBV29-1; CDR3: CSTRAPRLNGYTF; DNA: TGCAGCACCAGGGCGCCGCGATTAAATGGCTACACCTTC
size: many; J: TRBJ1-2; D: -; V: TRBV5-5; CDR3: CASSLTFPANYGYTF; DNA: TGTGCCAGCAGCTTGACCTTCCCGGCTAACTATGGCTACACCTTC
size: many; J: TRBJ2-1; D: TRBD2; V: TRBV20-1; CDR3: CSARVFSGYNEQFF; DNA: TGCAGTGCTAGAGTTTTTAGCGGGTACAATGAGCAGTTCTTC
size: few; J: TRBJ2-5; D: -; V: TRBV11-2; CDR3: CASSLYFGGQRSLETQYF; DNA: -
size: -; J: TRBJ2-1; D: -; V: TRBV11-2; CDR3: CASSTNRERLNSYNEQFF; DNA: TGTGCCAGCAGCACGAACCGGGAGCGACTTAACTCCTACAATGAGCAGTTCTTC
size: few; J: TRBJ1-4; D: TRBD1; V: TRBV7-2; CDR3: CASTQGGRLFF; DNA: TGTGCCAGCACCCAGGGGGGACGACTGTTTTTT
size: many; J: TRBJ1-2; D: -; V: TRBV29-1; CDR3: CSVELSDGYTF; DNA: TGCAGCGTTGAATTGTCTGATGGCTACACCTTC
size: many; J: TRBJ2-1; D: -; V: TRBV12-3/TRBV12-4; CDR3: CASSWSSFSNEQFF; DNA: TGTGCCAGCAGTTGGTCCTCCTTTAGCAATGAGCAGTTCTTC
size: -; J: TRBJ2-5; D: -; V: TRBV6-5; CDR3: CASSYLWEKGGETQYF; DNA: TGTGCCAGCAGTTACCTGTGGGAAAAGGGTGGAGAGACCCAGTACTTC
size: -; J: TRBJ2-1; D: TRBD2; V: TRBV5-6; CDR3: CASSLAWVRAGGGEQFF; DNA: TGTGCCAGCAGCTTGGCCTGGGTGCGAGCGGGGGGGGGTGAGCAGTTCTTC
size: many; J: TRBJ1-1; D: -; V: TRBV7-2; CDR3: CASEYLVRGEAFF; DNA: TGTGCCAGCGAGTACCTGGTTAGGGGTGAAGCTTTCTTT
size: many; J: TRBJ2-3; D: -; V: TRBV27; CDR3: CASSTPGPDTQYF; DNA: TGTGCCAGCAGTACCCCCGGGCCAGATACGCAGTATTTT
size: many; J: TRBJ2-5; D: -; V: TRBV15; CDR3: CATSRVQGGETQYF; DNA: TGTGCCACCAGCAGAGTCCAGGGTGGGGAGACCCAGTACTTC
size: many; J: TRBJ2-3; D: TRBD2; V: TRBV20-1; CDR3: CSVLAGGTDTQYF; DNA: TGCAGCGTTCTAGCGGGAGGCACAGATACGCAGTATTTT
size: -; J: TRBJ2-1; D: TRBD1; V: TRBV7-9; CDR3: CASSSQDRISYNEQFF; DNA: TGTGCCAGCAGCTCCCAGGACAGGATCTCCTACAATGAGCAGTTCTTC